This T cell receptor beta chain was recorded in a study of post-analysis software for immune sequencing data. For the study at large: The disease courses spanned relapsing-remitting, secondary progressive and progressive-relapsing forms of multiple sclerosis.

Turning to this clonotype: Its antigen is unidentified.

Overall study results and limits: The study found TRBV5-6, TRBV5-1 and TRBV20-1 among several TRBV segments more frequent in patients than controls.

V lost 3 bases, J lost 1 base, and 12 bases lay in between. This CDR3 comprises 15 residues. The germline gives CDR1 MGHRA, CDR2 YSYEKL. Researchers reported that TCR beta cDNA libraries carried unique molecular identifiers. Out of roughly 1 to 10 million T cells, 480,000 or so cDNA molecules were generated. TCRdb used MiXCR to reprocess the PCR reads, holding one entry per CDR3 protein. The sample carries hundreds of thousands of distinct CDR3 sequences, about 27% recorded once. The V and J genes are TRBV4-1 and TRBJ2-5, with D perhaps TRBD1 (6 bases). The source is a girl aged 5-17 years with multiple sclerosis. The specimen was blood. The CDR3 protein is CASSQGLDSQETQYF. The CDR3 DNA reads TGCGCCAGCAGCCAGGGGTTGGACAGCCAAGAGACCCAGTACTTC.